This TCR beta chain was sequenced during a study of cytomegalovirus exposure and HLA in healthy donors. The CDR3 is 13 amino acids. Trimming stripped 1 base from V and 4 bases from J, with 7 bases between. Germline lookup yields CDR1 LGHNT and CDR2 FRNRAP. Donors in the study were healthy people who gave bone marrow. Primers: 60 Vbeta forward and 13 Jbeta reverse. Measured with immunoSEQ multiplex PCR; TCRdb has only the in-frame clones, and not every one. There are almost 200,000 clones in the sample; roughly 85% occur only once, and about 4.6% lies in the top ten. The V call is TRBV12-5, the J call TRBJ1-1; D remains ambiguous. Sequencing was done on a sample of PBMCs. This clonotype was obtained from a woman aged 25 to 39 in good health and CMV-seropositive. The CDR3 DNA sequence: TGTGCTAGTGGTTTGGGAGGAGGCACTGAAGCTTTCTTT. Translation gives CASGLGGGTEAFF.